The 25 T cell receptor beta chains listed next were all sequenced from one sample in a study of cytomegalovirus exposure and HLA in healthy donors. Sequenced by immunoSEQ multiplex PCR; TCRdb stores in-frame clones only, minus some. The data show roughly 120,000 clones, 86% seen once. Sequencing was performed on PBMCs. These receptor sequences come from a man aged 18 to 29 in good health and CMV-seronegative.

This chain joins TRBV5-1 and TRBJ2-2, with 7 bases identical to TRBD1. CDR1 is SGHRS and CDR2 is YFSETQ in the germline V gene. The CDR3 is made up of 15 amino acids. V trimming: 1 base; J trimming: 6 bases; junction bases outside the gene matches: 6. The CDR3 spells CASSLQGVDAGELFF. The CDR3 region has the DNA TGCGCCAGCAGCTTGCAGGGGGTCGACGCCGGGGAGCTGTTTTTT.

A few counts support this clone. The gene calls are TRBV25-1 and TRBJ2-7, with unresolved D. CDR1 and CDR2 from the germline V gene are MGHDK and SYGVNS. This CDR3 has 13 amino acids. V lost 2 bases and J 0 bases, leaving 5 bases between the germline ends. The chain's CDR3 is CASSEGSSYEQYF. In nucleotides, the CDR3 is TGTGCCAGCAGTGAAGGCAGCTCCTACGAGCAGTACTTC.

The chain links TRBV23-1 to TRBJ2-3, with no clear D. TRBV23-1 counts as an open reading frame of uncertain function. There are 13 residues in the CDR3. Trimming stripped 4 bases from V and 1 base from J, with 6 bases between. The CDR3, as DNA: TGCGCCAGCAGTCCTTCGGGCACAGATACGCAGTATTTT. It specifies CASSPSGTDTQYF.

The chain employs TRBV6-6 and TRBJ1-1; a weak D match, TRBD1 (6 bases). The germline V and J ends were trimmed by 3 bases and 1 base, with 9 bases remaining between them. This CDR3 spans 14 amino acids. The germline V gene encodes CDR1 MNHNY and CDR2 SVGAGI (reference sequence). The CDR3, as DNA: TGTGCCAGCAGTTATGGGACACCGAACACTGAAGCTTTCTTT. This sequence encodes CASSYGTPNTEAFF.

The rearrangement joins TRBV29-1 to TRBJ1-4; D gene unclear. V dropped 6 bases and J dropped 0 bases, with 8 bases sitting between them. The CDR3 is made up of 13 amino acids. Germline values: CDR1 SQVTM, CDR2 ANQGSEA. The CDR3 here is CSVQYSTNEKLFF. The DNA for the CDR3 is TGCAGCGTCCAATACTCAACTAATGAAAAACTGTTTTTT.

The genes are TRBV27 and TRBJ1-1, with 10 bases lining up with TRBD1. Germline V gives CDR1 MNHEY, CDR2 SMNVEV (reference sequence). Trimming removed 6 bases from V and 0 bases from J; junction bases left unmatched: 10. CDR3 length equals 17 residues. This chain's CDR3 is CASSLAGTGAMNTEAFF. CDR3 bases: TGTGCCAGCAGCTTAGCCGGGACAGGGGCTATGAACACTGAAGCTTTCTTT.

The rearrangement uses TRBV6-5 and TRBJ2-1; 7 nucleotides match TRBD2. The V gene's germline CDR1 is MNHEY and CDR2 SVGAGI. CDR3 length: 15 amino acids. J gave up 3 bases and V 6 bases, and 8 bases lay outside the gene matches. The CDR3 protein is CASSSGLEGYNEQFF. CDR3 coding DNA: TGTGCCAGCAGCAGTGGACTAGAGGGCTACAATGAGCAGTTCTTC.

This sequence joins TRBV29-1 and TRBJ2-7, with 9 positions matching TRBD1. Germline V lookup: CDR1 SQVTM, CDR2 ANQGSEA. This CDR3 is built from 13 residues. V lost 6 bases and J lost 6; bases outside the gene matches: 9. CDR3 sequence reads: CSVLTGTGFEQYF. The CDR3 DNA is TGCAGCGTATTGACCGGGACAGGGTTCGAGCAGTACTTC.

The CDR3 here is CASSIPGQGQPQHF. The CDR3, as DNA: TGTGCCAGTAGTATACCCGGACAGGGACAGCCCCAGCATTTT. This rearrangement joins TRBV19 to TRBJ1-5, with 8 bases lining up with TRBD1. Germline CDR1 is LNHDA and CDR2 is SQIVND (reference sequence). The CDR3 length is 14 residues. The J segment lost 7 bases and the V segment lost 2 bases, leaving 4 bases of the junction unmatched. The full variable domain, rest sourced from reference TRBV19 and TRBJ1-5, is DGGITQSPKYLFRKEGQNVTLSCEQNLNHDAMYWYRQDPGQGLRLIYYSQIVNDFQKGDIAEGYSVSREKKESFPLTVTSAQKNPTAFYLCASSIPGQGQPQHFGDGTRLSIL.

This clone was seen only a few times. CDR3 coding DNA: TGTGCCAGCAGCAATCTCCCCGGGGAGCTGTTTTTT. Its protein is CASSNLPGELFF. The rearrangement joins TRBV7-2 to TRBJ2-2; no definite D call. Germline CDR1 SGHTA, CDR2 FQGNSA. The CDR3 runs to 12 residues. Trimming pared 5 bases from V and 6 bases from J, leaving 7 bases between.

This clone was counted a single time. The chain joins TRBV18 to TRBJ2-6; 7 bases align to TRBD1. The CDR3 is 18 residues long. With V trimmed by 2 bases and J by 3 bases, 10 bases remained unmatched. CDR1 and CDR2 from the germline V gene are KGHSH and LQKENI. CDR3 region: CASSPFMDRTNGANVLTF. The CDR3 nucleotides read TGTGCCAGCTCACCATTTATGGACAGGACAAATGGGGCCAACGTCCTGACTTTC.

The CDR3 sequence: CASSQEGARTNEKLFF. In DNA form, the CDR3 reads TGCGCCAGCAGCCAAGAGGGGGCGAGGACTAATGAAAAACTGTTTTTT. The chain uses TRBV4-1 and TRBJ1-4, with D perhaps TRBD1 (6 bases). CDR1 and CDR2 from the germline V gene are MGHRA and YSYEKL. With 0 bases removed from V and 2 bases from J, the gap between germline ends came to 10 bases. This CDR3 is 16 amino acids long.

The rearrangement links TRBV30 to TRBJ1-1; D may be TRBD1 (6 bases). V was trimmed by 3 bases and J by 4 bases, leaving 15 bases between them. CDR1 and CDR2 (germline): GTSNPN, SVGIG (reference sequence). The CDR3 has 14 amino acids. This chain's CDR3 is CAWSDSKGVTEAFF. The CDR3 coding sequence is TGTGCCTGGAGCGACTCGAAGGGGGTCACTGAAGCTTTCTTT.

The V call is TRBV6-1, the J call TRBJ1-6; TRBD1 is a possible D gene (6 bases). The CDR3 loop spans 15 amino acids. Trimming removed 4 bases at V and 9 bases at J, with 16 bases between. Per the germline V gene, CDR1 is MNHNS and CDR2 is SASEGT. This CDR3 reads CASSVWTENFSPLHF. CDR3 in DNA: TGTGCCAGCAGTGTATGGACAGAGAATTTTTCACCCCTCCACTTT.

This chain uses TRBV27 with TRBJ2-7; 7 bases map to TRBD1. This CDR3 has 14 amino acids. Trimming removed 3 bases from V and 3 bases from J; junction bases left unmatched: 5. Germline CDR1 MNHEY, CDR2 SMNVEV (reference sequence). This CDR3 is CASSLEGGRYEQYF. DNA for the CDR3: TGTGCCAGCAGTTTGGAAGGGGGCCGCTACGAGCAGTACTTC.

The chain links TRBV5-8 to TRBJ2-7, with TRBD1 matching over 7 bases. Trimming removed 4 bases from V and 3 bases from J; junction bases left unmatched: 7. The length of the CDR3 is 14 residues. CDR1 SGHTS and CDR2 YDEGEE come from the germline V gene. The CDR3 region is CASSKAGGSYEQYF. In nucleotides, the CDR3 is TGTGCCAGCAGCAAGGCAGGGGGTAGCTACGAGCAGTACTTC.

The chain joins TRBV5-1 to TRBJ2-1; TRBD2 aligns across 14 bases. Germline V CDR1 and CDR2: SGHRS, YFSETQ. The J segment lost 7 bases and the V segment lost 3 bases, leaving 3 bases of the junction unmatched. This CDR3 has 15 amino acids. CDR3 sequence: CASSWRLAGGNEQFF. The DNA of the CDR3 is TGCGCCAGCAGCTGGCGACTAGCGGGAGGGAATGAGCAGTTCTTC.

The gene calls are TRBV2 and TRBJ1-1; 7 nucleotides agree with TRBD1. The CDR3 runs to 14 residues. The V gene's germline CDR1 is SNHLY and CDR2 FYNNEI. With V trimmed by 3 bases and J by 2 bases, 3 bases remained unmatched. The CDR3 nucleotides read TGTGCCAGCAGTGAGGGACAGTCAAACACTGAAGCTTTCTTT. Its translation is CASSEGQSNTEAFF.

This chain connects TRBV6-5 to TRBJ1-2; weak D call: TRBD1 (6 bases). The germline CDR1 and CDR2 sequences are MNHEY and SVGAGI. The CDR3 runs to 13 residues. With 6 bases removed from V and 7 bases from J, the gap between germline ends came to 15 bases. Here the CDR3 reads CASRVTTGSGYTF. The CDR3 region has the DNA TGTGCCAGCAGGGTCACTACAGGGTCTGGCTACACCTTC.

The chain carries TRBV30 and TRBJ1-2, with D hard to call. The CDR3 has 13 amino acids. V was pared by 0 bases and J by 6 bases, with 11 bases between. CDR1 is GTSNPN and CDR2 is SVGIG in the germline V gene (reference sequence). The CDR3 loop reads CAWSVRAGDGYTF. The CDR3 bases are TGTGCCTGGAGTGTACGCGCCGGGGATGGCTACACCTTC.

The CDR3 protein is CASSGDKGMNTEAFF. The DNA of the CDR3 is TGTGCCAGCAGCGGGGACAAGGGTATGAACACTGAAGCTTTCTTT. The chain is built from TRBV7-2 and TRBJ1-1, with a possible D match to TRBD1 (6 bases). V lost 5 bases, J lost 0 bases, and 13 bases lay in between. This CDR3 is built from 15 residues. Germline CDR1 reads SGHTA; CDR2 reads FQGNSA.

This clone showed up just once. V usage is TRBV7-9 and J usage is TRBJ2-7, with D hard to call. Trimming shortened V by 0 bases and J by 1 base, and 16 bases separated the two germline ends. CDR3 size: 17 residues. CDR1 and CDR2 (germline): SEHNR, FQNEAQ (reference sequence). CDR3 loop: CASSLAISQAESYEQYF. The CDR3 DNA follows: TGTGCCAGCAGCTTAGCTATCAGCCAGGCCGAATCCTACGAGCAGTACTTC.

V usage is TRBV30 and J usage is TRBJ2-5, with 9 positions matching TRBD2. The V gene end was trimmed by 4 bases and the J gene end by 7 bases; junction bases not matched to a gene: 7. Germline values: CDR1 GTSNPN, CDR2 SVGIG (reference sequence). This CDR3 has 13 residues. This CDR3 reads CAWNSGGGATQYF. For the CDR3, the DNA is TGTGCCTGGAATAGCGGGGGCGGGGCGACCCAGTACTTC.

The CDR3 loop reads CASSSHGTGATEAFF. CDR3 DNA sequence: TGTGCCAGTAGTAGCCACGGGACAGGGGCCACTGAAGCTTTCTTT. The genes are TRBV19 and TRBJ1-1; 10 bases are shared with TRBD1. CDR1 is LNHDA, CDR2 SQIVND, per germline (reference sequence). The CDR3 sequence is 15 residues long. The junction had 6 bases not matched to a gene; V was cut back by 4 bases and J by 4 bases.

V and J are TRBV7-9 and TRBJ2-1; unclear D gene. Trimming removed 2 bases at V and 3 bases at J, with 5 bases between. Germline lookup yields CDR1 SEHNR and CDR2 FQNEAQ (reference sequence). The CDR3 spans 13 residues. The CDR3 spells CASSLTGYNEQFF. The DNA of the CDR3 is TGTGCCAGCAGCTTAACGGGCTACAATGAGCAGTTCTTC.